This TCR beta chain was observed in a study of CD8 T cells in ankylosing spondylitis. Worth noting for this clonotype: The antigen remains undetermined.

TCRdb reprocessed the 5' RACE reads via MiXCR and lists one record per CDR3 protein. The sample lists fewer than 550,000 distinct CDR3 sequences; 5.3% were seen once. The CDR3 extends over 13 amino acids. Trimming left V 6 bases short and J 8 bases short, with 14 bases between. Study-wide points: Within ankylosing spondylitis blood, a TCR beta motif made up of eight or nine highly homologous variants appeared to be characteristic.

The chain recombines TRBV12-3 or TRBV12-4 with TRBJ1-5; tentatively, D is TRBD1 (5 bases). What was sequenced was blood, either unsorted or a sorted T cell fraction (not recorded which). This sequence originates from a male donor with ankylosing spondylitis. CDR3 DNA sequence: TGTGCCAGCAGCAGAGCGCGGGGGGAGCCCCAGCATTTT. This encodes CASSRARGEPQHF.